The 23 T cell receptor beta chains reported below all come from one sample, sequenced in a study of identical twins. TCRdb passed the 5' RACE reads through MiXCR, listing each CDR3 protein once. The sample has about 700,000 distinct CDR3 sequences, roughly 6% seen once. The sequencing input was naive T cells sorted from blood. Receptor source: a man between 18 and 35 years old in good health.

This clonotype was found a few times. The chain joins TRBV18 to TRBJ1-3; D is possibly TRBD1 (5 bases). CDR3 size: 17 residues. Trimming took off 3 bases at V and 0 bases at J, with 15 bases between the two ends. Germline V CDR1 and CDR2: KGHSH, LQKENI. The CDR3 spells CASSPPGLKVSGNTIYF. DNA for the CDR3: TGTGCCAGCTCACCGCCGGGACTGAAAGTCTCTGGAAACACCATATATTTT. Based on the CDR3 plus reference TRBV18 and TRBJ1-3, the full variable domain is NAGVMQNPRHLVRRRGQEARLRCSPMKGHSHVYWYRQLPEEGLKFMVYLQKENIIDESGMPKERFSAEFPKEGPSILRIQQVVRGDSAAYFCASSPPGLKVSGNTIYFGEGSWLTVV.

The gene calls are TRBV19 and TRBJ2-2; D is undetermined. Trimming removed 1 base from V and 0 bases from J, with 9 bases in between. The CDR3 runs to 16 residues. CDR1 and CDR2 (germline): LNHDA, SQIVND (reference sequence). The CDR3 is CASSIAPATNTGELFF. In DNA, the CDR3 is TGTGCCAGTAGTATAGCGCCAGCGACGAACACCGGGGAGCTGTTTTTT.

This clonotype was detected ten times or more. The chain couples TRBV24-1 to TRBJ2-1; either TRBD1 or TRBD2 may fit D (5 bases each). The V end lost 3 bases, the J end lost 8 bases, and 19 bases lay between the germline ends. The germline CDR1 and CDR2 sequences are KGHDR and SFDVKD. CDR3 size: 16 residues. The CDR3 loop is CATSDPPGRPSHEQFF. The CDR3 DNA is TGTGCCACCAGTGATCCACCGGGACGTCCGTCCCATGAGCAGTTCTTC.

The rearrangement uses TRBV20-1 and TRBJ2-1, with 10 bases aligning to TRBD2. The CDR3 spans 15 residues. V lost 1 base and J lost 2; bases outside the gene matches: 2. Germline V lookup: CDR1 DFQATT, CDR2 SNEGSKA (reference sequence). The CDR3 nucleotides are TGCAGTGCTAGAGCCCTAGCGGGAGCCTACAATGAGCAGTTCTTC. Translated, it gives CSARALAGAYNEQFF.

This clonotype was recorded many times. The junction shows a germline mismatch at one end, possibly a read error. CDR3 residues: CASSVGPPAGNEQFF. As DNA, the CDR3 is TGTGCCAGCAGTGTAGGACCACCGGCCGGCAATGAGCAGTTCTTC. This chain joins TRBV9 and TRBJ2-1; D is unclear. CDR1 is SGDLS, CDR2 YYNGEE, per germline. The CDR3 runs 15 residues.

This clonotype was counted ten times or more. V is TRBV27 and J is TRBJ1-1; 9 bases agree with TRBD1. The CDR3 is 13 amino acids. Germline trimming cut 4 bases from V and 6 bases from J; bases unmatched to any gene: 3. Germline values: CDR1 MNHEY, CDR2 SMNVEV (reference sequence). CDR3 in DNA: TGTGCCAGCAGTTCCCGACAGGGGGCTGAAGCTTTCTTT. It translates to CASSSRQGAEAFF.

There are many counts of this clonotype. This chain uses TRBV7-7 with TRBJ2-7, with a tentative D call TRBD2 (6 bases). The CDR3 sequence is 12 residues long. CDR1 and CDR2 (germline): SSHAT, FNYEAQ (reference sequence). The V end was cut by 4 bases, the J end by 6 bases, with 10 bases between. CDR3: CASSYEGGEQYF. Written as DNA, the CDR3 is TGTGCCAGCAGCTATGAGGGAGGCGAGCAGTACTTC.

In this sample, this clonotype turned up many times. The chain couples TRBV29-1 to TRBJ2-3, with 7 bases fitting TRBD1. The V gene end was trimmed by 4 bases and the J gene end by 6 bases; junction bases not matched to a gene: 10. This CDR3 comprises 14 residues. Germline assignment: CDR1 SQVTM and CDR2 ANQGSEA. In DNA form, the CDR3 reads TGCAGCGTTGCAGGGGGTTCCCAATGGGATACGCAGTATTTT. Encoded protein: CSVAGGSQWDTQYF.

The chain couples TRBV6-1 to TRBJ2-3; 11 nucleotides line up with TRBD1. Looked up from germline, CDR1 is MNHNS and CDR2 is SASEGT. The V gene end was trimmed by 6 bases and the J gene end by 4 bases; junction bases not matched to a gene: 9. The CDR3 extends over 16 amino acids. DNA for the CDR3: TGTGCCAGCAGCCCCAGGGGGGACAGGGGGTCAGATACGCAGTATTTT. As protein: CASSPRGDRGSDTQYF.

This clonotype was recorded a few times. The chain combines TRBV6-2 or TRBV6-3 with TRBJ2-1; 12 nucleotides align to TRBD2. CDR1 MNHEY and CDR2 SVGEGT come from the germline V gene. This CDR3 has 23 amino acids. J was trimmed by 7 bases and V by 2 bases; bases with no gene match: 27. The CDR3 spells CASSYDPWDLTRLAGGLGNEQFF. CDR3 DNA: TGTGCCAGCAGTTACGACCCCTGGGACCTCACAAGGCTAGCGGGAGGGCTTGGTAATGAGCAGTTCTTC.

The table lists this clonotype with a few counts. The V and J genes are TRBV19 and TRBJ1-5, with D unclear. The CDR3 extends over 14 amino acids. In germline, CDR1 is LNHDA, CDR2 SQIVND (reference sequence). V was pared by 3 bases and J by 7 bases, with 13 bases between. The DNA for the CDR3 is TGTGCCAGTAGTATGGCGTCAGTCGGACAGCCCCAGCATTTT. It encodes CASSMASVGQPQHF.

In its sample, this clonotype was seen many times. The V gene is TRBV29-1, the J gene TRBJ1-1; D is ambiguous. The germline gives CDR1 SQVTM, CDR2 ANQGSEA. The CDR3 covers 13 residues. V was clipped by 5 bases and J by 0 bases, with 10 bases between them. In nucleotides, the CDR3 is TGCAGCGTTCAGAAATTACTGAACACTGAAGCTTTCTTT. As protein: CSVQKLLNTEAFF.

This clonotype occurred many times. The V call is TRBV5-1, the J call TRBJ2-1; 13 nucleotides align to TRBD2. This CDR3 is built from 16 residues. From germline, CDR1 is SGHRS and CDR2 YFSETQ. Trimming cost V 1 base and J 3 bases; bases outside gene matches: 1. The CDR3 sequence is CASSLTSGRVYNEQFF. The CDR3 nucleotides read TGCGCCAGCAGCTTGACTAGCGGGAGGGTCTACAATGAGCAGTTCTTC. Full variable domain (rest looked up from reference TRBV5-1 and TRBJ2-1): KAGVTQTPRYLIKTRGQQVTLSCSPISGHRSVSWYQQTPGQGLQFLFEYFSETQRNKGNFPGRFSGRQFSNSRSEMNVSTLELGDSALYLCASSLTSGRVYNEQFFGPGTRLTVL.

In this sample, this clonotype turned up many times. This chain joins TRBV5-6 and TRBJ1-1; 7 bases agree with TRBD1. Per the germline V gene, CDR1 is SGHDT and CDR2 is YYEEEE. V lost 4 bases to trimming and J lost 7 bases; unmatched junction nucleotides: 1. The CDR3 is 11 amino acids. The CDR3 is CASSGTVEAFF. The DNA for the CDR3 is TGTGCCAGCAGCGGGACAGTTGAAGCTTTCTTT.

This clonotype was picked up many times. The chain carries TRBV12-3 or TRBV12-4 and TRBJ2-7, with D possibly TRBD1 on 6 matching bases. The CDR3 runs to 13 residues. Deletions cut 2 bases from V and 6 bases from J, with 11 bases between. Here the CDR3 reads CASSLSAQGEQYV. The DNA for the CDR3 is TGTGCCAGCAGTTTATCCGCACAGGGCGAGCAGTACGTC.

In this sample, this clonotype turned up many times. The CDR3 is CANQRRDRVNQPQHF. Written as DNA, the CDR3 is TGTGCCAACCAGAGGCGGGACAGGGTCAATCAGCCCCAGCATTTT. The V gene is TRBV7-8, the J gene TRBJ1-5, with 9 bases fitting TRBD1. The CDR3 spans 15 residues. Per the germline V gene, CDR1 is SGHVS and CDR2 is FQNEAQ. Germline trimming cut 10 bases from V and 3 bases from J; bases unmatched to any gene: 10.

This clonotype was detected ten times or more. V and J are TRBV20-1 and TRBJ2-3, with 13 bases identical to TRBD2. The CDR3 is 18 residues long. With V trimmed by 3 bases and J by 6 bases, 15 bases remained unmatched. The germline V gene has CDR1 DFQATT and CDR2 SNEGSKA (reference sequence). CDR3 coding DNA: TGCAGTGCTAGGGGAGTGGGGACTAGCGGGATACGTCACGATACGCAGTATTTT. It codes for CSARGVGTSGIRHDTQYF.

This clonotype appeared many times. This chain uses TRBV24-1 with TRBJ2-2; D is unclear. The CDR3 covers 12 residues. Germline CDR1 KGHDR, CDR2 SFDVKD. V was pared by 6 bases and J by 7 bases, with 8 bases between. The CDR3 sequence: CATSFSGGELFF. CDR3 in DNA: TGTGCCACCAGTTTCTCTGGCGGGGAGCTGTTTTTT.

V and J are TRBV27 and TRBJ2-3; D gene ambiguous. The CDR3 totals 14 residues. With 4 bases removed from V and 6 bases from J, the gap between germline ends came to 14 bases. CDR1 is MNHEY, CDR2 SMNVEV, per germline (reference sequence). The CDR3 DNA sequence: TGTGCCAGCAGTTCTTTTAGCCCGCGGGATACGCAGTATTTT. Its protein product is CASSSFSPRDTQYF.

The sample holds many counts of this clonotype. The gene calls are TRBV29-1 and TRBJ2-3, with 8 bases lining up with TRBD2. Germline V gene sequence: CDR1 SQVTM, CDR2 ANQGSEA. Trimming cost V 3 bases and J 0 bases; bases outside gene matches: 2. The CDR3 runs to 14 residues. CDR3 bases: TGCAGCGTTGACGGGGGGGTCAGCACAGATACGCAGTATTTT. This gives the protein CSVDGGVSTDTQYF.

CDR3 loop: CAGRPEKPGELFF. The CDR3 DNA follows: TGTGCCGGCCGACCCGAAAAGCCCGGGGAGCTGTTTTTT. V usage is TRBV6-1 and J usage is TRBJ2-2; D is uncertain. This CDR3 is built from 13 residues. V was pared by 11 bases and J by 6 bases, with 16 bases between. CDR1 MNHNS and CDR2 SASEGT come from the germline V gene.

This clonotype was recorded a few times. The chain combines TRBV2 with TRBJ2-1; D possibly corresponds to TRBD1 (5 bases). CDR1 and CDR2 from the germline V gene are SNHLY and FYNNEI. The V end was cut by 3 bases, the J end by 8 bases, with 8 bases between. The CDR3 is 12 residues long. The chain's CDR3 is CASSEKGYEQFF. In nucleotides, the CDR3 is TGTGCCAGCAGTGAGAAGGGGTATGAGCAGTTCTTC.

V usage is TRBV12-3 or TRBV12-4 and J usage is TRBJ2-1; D uncertain. This CDR3 is built from 17 residues. V was pared by 3 bases and J by 0 bases, with 15 bases between. As DNA, the CDR3 is TGTGCCAGCAGTTTGCGTCCCGGCGCCAGCTCCTACAATGAGCAGTTCTTC. Amino acids: CASSLRPGASSYNEQFF.